This T cell receptor (beta chain) was retrieved from a study of blood T cell repertoires in COVID-19. V was shortened by 7 bases and J by 1 base, with 10 bases between the two germline ends. CDR3 size: 13 residues. The germline V gene encodes CDR1 MDHEN and CDR2 SYDVKM. Authors' data handling: Reference gene primer amplification yielded estimated nucleated cell counts. Clones were read by immunoSEQ multiplex PCR, and TCRdb kept only the in-frame ones, dropping some. The V and J calls and clone size come from that table; D and trimming were worked out from the DNA. The sample has around 80,000 clones; 75% to 85% are singletons.

This chain links TRBV28 with TRBJ2-5, with D perhaps TRBD1 (5 bases). Sequenced: peripheral blood. This TCR was recovered from a woman aged 80 or over with acute or convalescent COVID-19. CDR3 sequence reads: CASTQGAQETQYF. The CDR3 DNA is TGTGCCAGCACGCAGGGCGCCCAAGAGACCCAGTACTTC.